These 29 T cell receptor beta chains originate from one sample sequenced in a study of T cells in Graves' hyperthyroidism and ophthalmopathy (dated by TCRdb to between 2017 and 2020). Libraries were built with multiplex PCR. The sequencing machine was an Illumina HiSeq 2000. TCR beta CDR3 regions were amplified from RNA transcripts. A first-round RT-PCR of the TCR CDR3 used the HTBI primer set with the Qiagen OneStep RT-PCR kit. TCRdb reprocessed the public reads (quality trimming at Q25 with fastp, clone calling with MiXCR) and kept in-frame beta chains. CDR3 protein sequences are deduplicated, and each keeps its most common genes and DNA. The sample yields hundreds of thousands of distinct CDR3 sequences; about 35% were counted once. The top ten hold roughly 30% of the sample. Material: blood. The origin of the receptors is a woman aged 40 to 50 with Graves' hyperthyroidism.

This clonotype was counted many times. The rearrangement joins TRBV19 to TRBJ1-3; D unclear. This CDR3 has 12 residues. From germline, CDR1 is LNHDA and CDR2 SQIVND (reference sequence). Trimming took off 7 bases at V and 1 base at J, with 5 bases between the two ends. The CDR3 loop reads CASMRSGNTIYF. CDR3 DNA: TGTGCCAGTATGAGGTCTGGAAACACCATATATTTT.

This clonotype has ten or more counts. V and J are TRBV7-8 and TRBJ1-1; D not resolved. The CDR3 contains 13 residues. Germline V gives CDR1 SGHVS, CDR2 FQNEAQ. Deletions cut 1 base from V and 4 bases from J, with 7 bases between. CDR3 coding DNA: TGTGCCAGCAGCTTAGAGGAGTCCACTGAAGCTTTCTTT. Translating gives CASSLEESTEAFF.

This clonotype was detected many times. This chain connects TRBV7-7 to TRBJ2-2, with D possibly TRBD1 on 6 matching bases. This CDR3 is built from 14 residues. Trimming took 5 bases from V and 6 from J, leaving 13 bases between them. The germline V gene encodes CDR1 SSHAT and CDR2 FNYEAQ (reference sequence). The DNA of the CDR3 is TGTGCCAGCAGCGGACCTCAGGGGTCCGGGGAGCTGTTTTTT. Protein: CASSGPQGSGELFF.

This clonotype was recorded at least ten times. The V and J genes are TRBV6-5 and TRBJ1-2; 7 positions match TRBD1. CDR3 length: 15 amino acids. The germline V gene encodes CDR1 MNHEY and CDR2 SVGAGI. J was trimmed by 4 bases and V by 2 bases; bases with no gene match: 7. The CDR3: CASSYAGTEGYGYTF. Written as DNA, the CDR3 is TGTGCCAGCAGTTACGCTGGGACAGAGGGCTATGGCTACACCTTC.

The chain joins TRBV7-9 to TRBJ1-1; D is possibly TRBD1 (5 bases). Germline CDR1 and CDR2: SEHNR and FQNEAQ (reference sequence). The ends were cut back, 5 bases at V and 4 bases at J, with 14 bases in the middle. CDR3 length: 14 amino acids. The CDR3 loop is CASSLGEGTTEAFF. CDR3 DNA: TGTGCCAGCAGCCTAGGGGAGGGGACCACTGAAGCTTTCTTT.

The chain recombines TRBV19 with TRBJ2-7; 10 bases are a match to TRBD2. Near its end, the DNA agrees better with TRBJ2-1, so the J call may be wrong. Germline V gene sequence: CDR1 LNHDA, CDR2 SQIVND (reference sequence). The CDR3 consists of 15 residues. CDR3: CASSFSGGAGDEQFF. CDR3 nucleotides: TGTGCCAGTAGTTTCAGCGGGGGGGCCGGGGATGAGCAGTTCTTC.

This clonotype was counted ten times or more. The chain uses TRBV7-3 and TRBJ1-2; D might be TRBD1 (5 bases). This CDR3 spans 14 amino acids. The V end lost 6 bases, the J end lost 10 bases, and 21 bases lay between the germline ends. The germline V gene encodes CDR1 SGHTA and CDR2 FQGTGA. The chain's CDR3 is CASRPDPFAGTYTF. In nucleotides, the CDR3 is TGTGCCAGCAGACCCGATCCGTTTGCAGGGACCTACACCTTC.

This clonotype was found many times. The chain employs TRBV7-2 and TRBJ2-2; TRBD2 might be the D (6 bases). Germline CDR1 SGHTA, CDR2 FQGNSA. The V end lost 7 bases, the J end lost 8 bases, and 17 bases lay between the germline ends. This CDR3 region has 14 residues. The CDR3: CASTVRMGGGELFF. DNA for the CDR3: TGTGCCAGCACCGTTAGAATGGGGGGAGGGGAGCTGTTTTTT.

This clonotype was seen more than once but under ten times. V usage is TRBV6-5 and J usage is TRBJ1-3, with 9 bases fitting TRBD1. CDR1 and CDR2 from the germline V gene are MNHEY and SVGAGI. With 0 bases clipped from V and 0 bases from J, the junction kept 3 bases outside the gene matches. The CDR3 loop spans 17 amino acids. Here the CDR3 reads CASSYSGTGSSGNTIYF. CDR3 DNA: TGTGCCAGCAGTTACTCCGGGACAGGGTCCTCTGGAAACACCATATATTTT.

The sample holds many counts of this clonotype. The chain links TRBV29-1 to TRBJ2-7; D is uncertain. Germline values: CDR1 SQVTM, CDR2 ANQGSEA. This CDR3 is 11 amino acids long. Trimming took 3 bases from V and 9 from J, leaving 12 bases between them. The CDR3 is CSVDIEQTQYF. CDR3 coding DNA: TGCAGCGTTGATATAGAGCAGACGCAGTACTTC.

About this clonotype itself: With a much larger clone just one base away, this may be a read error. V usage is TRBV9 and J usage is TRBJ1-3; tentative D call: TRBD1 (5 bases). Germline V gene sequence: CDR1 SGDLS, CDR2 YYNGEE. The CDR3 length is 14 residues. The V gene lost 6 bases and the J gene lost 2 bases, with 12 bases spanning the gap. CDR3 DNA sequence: TGTGCCAGCAACGGGGGTGGCCCTGGAAACACCATATATTTT. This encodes CASNGGGPGNTIYF.

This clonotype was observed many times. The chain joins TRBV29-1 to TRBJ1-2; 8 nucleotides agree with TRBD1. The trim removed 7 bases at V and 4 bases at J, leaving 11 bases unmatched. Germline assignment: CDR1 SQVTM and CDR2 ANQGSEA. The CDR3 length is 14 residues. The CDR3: CSARRGQGAYGYTF. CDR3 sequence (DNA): TGCAGCGCTCGAAGGGGGCAGGGGGCCTATGGCTACACCTTC.

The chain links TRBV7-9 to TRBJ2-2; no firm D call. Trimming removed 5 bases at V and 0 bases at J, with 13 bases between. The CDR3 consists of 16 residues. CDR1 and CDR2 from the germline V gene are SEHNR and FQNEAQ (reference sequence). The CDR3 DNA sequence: TGTGCCAGCAGCACTACGAACCCTGCGAACACCGGGGAGCTGTTTTTT. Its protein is CASSTTNPANTGELFF.

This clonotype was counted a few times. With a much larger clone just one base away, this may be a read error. In DNA form, the CDR3 reads TGTGCCAGCAGCCATTATCTACTCTATGGCTACACCTTC. Protein product: CASSHYLLYGYTF. The chain is built from TRBV7-2 and TRBJ1-2; no firm D call. The CDR3 contains 13 residues. CDR1 and CDR2 from the germline V gene are SGHTA and FQGNSA. V was pared by 5 bases and J by 4 bases, with 11 bases between.

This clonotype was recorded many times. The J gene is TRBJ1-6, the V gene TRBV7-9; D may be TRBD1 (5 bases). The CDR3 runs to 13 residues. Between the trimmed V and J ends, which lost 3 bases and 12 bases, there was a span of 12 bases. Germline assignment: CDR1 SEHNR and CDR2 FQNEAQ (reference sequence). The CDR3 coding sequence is TGTGCCAGCAGCTTTTTTTCGGGGCAACCCCTCCACTTT. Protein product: CASSFFSGQPLHF.

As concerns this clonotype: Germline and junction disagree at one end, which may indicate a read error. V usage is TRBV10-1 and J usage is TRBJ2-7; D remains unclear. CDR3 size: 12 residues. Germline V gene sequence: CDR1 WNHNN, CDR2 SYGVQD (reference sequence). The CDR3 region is CAISPYLYEQYF. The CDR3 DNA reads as TGTGCCATCAGTCCCTACCTCTACGAGCAGTACTTC.

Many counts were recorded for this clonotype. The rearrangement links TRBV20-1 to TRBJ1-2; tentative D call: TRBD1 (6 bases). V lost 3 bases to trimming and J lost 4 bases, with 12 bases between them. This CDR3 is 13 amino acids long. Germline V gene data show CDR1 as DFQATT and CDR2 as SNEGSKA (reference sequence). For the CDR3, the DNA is TGCAGTGCTAGTGAAGGGGGGGCCTATGGCTACACCTTC. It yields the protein CSASEGGAYGYTF.

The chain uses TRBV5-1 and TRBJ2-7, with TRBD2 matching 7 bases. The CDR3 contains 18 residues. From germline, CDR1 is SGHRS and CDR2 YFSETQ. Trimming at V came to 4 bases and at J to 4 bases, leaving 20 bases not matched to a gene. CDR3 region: CASSHRLALNLNPYEQYF. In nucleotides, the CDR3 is TGCGCCAGCAGCCACCGACTAGCCCTCAACCTCAACCCTTACGAGCAGTACTTC.

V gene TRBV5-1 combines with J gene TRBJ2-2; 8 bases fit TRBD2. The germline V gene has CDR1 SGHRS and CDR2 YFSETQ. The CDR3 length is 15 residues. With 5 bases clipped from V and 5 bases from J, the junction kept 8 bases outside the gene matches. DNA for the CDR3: TGCGCCAGCAGAATAAGCGGGGGAGAAACCGGGGAGCTGTTTTTT. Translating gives CASRISGGETGELFF.

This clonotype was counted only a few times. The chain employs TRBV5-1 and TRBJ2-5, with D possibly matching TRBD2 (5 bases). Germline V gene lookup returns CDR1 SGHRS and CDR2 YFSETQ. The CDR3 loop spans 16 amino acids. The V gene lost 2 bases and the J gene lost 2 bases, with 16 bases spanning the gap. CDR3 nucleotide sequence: TGCGCCAGCAGCTTCACTGAGAGGGCCTGGCAAGAGACCCAGTACTTC. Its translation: CASSFTERAWQETQYF.

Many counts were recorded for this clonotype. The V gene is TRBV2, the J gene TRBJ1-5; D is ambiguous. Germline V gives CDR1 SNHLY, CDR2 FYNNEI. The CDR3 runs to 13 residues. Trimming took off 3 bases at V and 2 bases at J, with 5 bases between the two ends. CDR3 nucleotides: TGTGCCAGCAGTGATTGGGGCAATCAGCCCCAGCATTTT. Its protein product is CASSDWGNQPQHF.

The CDR3 reads CASSGRGSYEQYF. The CDR3 DNA reads as TGTGCCAGCAGTGGACGAGGCTCCTACGAGCAGTACTTC. The chain recombines TRBV2 with TRBJ2-7; D is uncertain. Deletions cut 4 bases from V and 0 bases from J, with 7 bases between. Looked up from germline, CDR1 is SNHLY and CDR2 is FYNNEI. CDR3 length equals 13 residues.

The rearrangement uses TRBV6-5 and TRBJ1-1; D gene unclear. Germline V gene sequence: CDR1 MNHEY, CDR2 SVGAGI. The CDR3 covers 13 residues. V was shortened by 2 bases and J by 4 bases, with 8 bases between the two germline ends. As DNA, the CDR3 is TGTGCCAGCAGTTACCTGCACGGCACTGAAGCTTTCTTT. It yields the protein CASSYLHGTEAFF.

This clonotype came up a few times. The CDR3 DNA follows: TGTGCCAGCAGCCCGGGACAGGGGGTTAATCTTCCTCTCTACGAGCAGTACTTC. Encoded protein: CASSPGQGVNLPLYEQYF. The chain links TRBV9 to TRBJ2-7, with 11 bases that match TRBD1. Trimming at V came to 4 bases and at J to 3 bases, leaving 15 bases not matched to a gene. CDR1 and CDR2 (germline): SGDLS, YYNGEE. The CDR3 contains 18 residues.

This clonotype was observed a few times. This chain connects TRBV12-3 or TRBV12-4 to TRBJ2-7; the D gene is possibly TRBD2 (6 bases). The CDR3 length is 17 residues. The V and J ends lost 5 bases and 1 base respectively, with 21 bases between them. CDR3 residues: CASSPQASEVYSYEQYF. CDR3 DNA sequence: TGTGCCAGCAGTCCCCAGGCTAGCGAGGTTTATTCCTACGAGCAGTACTTC.

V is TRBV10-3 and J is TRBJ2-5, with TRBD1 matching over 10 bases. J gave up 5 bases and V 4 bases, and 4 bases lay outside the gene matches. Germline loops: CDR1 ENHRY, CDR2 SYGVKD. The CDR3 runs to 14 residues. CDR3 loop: CAISGGTGDETQYF. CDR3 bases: TGTGCCATCAGTGGGGGGACAGGGGACGAGACCCAGTACTTC.

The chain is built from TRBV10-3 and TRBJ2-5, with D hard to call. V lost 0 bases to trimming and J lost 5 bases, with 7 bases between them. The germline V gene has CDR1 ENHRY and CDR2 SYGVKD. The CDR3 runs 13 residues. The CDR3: CAISESVAETQYF. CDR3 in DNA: TGTGCCATCAGTGAGTCGGTGGCTGAGACCCAGTACTTC.

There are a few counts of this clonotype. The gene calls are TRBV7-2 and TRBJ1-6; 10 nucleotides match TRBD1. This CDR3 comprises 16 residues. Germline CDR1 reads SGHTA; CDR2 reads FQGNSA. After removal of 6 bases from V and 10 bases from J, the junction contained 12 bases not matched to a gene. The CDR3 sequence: CASSLHLDRGRSPLHF. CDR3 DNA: TGTGCCAGCAGTTTACATTTGGACAGGGGGAGATCACCCCTCCACTTT.

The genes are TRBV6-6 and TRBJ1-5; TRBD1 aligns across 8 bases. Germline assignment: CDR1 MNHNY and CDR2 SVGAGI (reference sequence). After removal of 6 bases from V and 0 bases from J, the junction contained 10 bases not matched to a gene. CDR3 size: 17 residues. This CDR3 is CASSLGQGTYSNQPQHF. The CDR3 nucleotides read TGTGCCAGCAGCCTAGGACAGGGCACATATAGCAATCAGCCCCAGCATTTT.